This TCR beta chain was observed in a study of T cells after yellow fever vaccination. Study-wide findings and caveats: Clonotypes appearing in both CD4 and CD8 compartments existed, and their share was small.

TCRdb reprocessed the 5' RACE reads with MiXCR, giving one entry per CDR3 protein. Of around 530,000 distinct CDR3 sequences listed, roughly a sixth were seen once; the top ten hold approximately 15%. This CDR3 is built from 14 residues. Germline V gene data show CDR1 as SGHRS and CDR2 as YFSETQ. Trimming took off 3 bases at V and 0 bases at J, with 9 bases between the two ends. This clonotype was seen a few times. The antigen is undetermined. This clonotype was obtained from a young man who received the YFV17D yellow fever vaccine. This sample comprised PBMCs, obtained more than 4 days after the first yellow fever vaccination. The gene calls are TRBV5-1 and TRBJ1-2, with D hard to call. CDR3 region: CASSSGLSNYGYTF. In DNA form, the CDR3 reads TGCGCCAGCAGCTCGGGCCTTTCTAACTATGGCTACACCTTC.